Presented here are 12 T cell receptor beta chains from one specimen sequenced in a study of PD-1 blockade in mismatch repair-deficient tumors. Libraries were prepared by immunoSEQ multiplex PCR; TCRdb keeps only in-frame clonotypes and omits some of them. This sample has under 95,000 clones, with 65% to 85% found just once. The source was peripheral blood, collected 12 weeks after starting pembrolizumab. The receptor source for this set is an adult with mismatch repair-deficient cancer.

V and J are TRBV11-3 and TRBJ2-2, with D unclear. Per the germline V gene, CDR1 is SGHNT and CDR2 is YENEEA. This CDR3 region has 11 residues. Trimming cost V 3 bases and J 10 bases, with 6 bases left between them. CDR3 DNA sequence: TGTGCCAGCAGCTTGGGTGAGGAGCTGTTTTTT. Translated, it gives CASSLGEELFF.

The chain links TRBV7-2 to TRBJ1-2; no reliable D call. The CDR3 length is 14 residues. The germline CDR1 and CDR2 sequences are SGHTA and FQGNSA. Deletions cut 2 bases from V and 5 bases from J, with 12 bases between. Here the CDR3 DNA reads TGTGCCAGCAGCTTACCCGGGGTCCTTTATGGCTACACCTTC. Translating gives CASSLPGVLYGYTF.

This clone was picked up one time. The J gene is TRBJ2-3, the V gene TRBV21-1; the table assigns TRBD1, which was not confirmed against the DNA. TRBV21-1 is given as a pseudogene. The CDR3 has 14 residues. The CDR3 sequence is CASSSPGGTDTQYF. CDR3 in DNA: TGTGCCAGCAGCAGTCCAGGGGGCACAGATACGCAGTATTTT.

CDR3 residues: CASSDYLFQGVNEKLFF. CDR3 coding DNA: TGTGCCAGCAGTGACTATTTATTTCAGGGAGTGAATGAAAAACTGTTTTTT. The J gene is TRBJ1-4, the V gene TRBV6-1, with a possible D match to TRBD1 (5 bases). Germline V gives CDR1 MNHNS, CDR2 SASEGT. Trimming left V 3 bases short and J 5 bases short, with 19 bases between. The CDR3 loop spans 17 amino acids.

A note on this clone: A junction end diverges from the germline sequence, so it may reflect a read error. The J gene is TRBJ2-7, the V gene TRBV10-3, with TRBD1 as a possible D gene (5 bases). CDR1 is ENHRY and CDR2 is SYGVKD in the germline V gene. The CDR3 runs to 14 residues. The CDR3 spells CASSRQQEFYEQYF. In DNA form, the CDR3 reads TGTGCCAGCAGTCGGCAACAGGAATTCTACGAGCAGTACTTC.

The V call is TRBV12-2, the J call TRBJ1-1. TRBV12-2 counts as a pseudogene. The length of the CDR3 is 13 residues. The CDR3 DNA is TGTGCAAGTCGCTTAGTCCCTGTCACTGAAGCTTTCTTT. This codes for CASRLVPVTEAFF.

The rearrangement uses TRBV6-1 and TRBJ2-7; D perhaps matches TRBD2 (6 bases). The CDR3 contains 13 residues. V was shortened by 2 bases and J by 7 bases, with 12 bases between the two germline ends. Germline loops: CDR1 MNHNS, CDR2 SASEGT. The DNA of the CDR3 is TGTGCCAGCAGTGAACAACAGGCGGGGGAGCAGTACTTC. This gives the protein CASSEQQAGEQYF.

Within the sample, this clone is medium-sized. The genes are TRBV10-3 and TRBJ2-7, with 9 bases fitting TRBD2. Germline trimming cut 3 bases from V and 6 bases from J; bases unmatched to any gene: 9. Germline V gene sequence: CDR1 ENHRY, CDR2 SYGVKD. The CDR3 has 15 residues. The CDR3 nucleotides read TGTGCCATCAGTGAAGGGCGGGAGGGCCAGCGCGAGCAGTACTTC. As protein: CAISEGREGQREQYF.

V gene TRBV14 combines with J gene TRBJ2-7, with D possibly being TRBD1 (6 bases). The CDR3 totals 15 residues. With 2 bases removed from V and 5 bases from J, the gap between germline ends came to 16 bases. The germline gives CDR1 SGHDN, CDR2 FVKESK. For the CDR3, the DNA is TGTGCCAGCAGCCAATTATCGGCAGGGGTCCACGAGCAGTACTTC. Protein: CASSQLSAGVHEQYF.

This clone was seen a single time. The J gene is TRBJ2-7, the V gene TRBV27; D may be TRBD1 (6 bases). The germline CDR1 and CDR2 sequences are MNHEY and SMNVEV (reference sequence). The V end was cut by 9 bases, the J end by 3 bases, with 18 bases between. The CDR3 is 14 amino acids. The CDR3: CASGQKRNFYEQYF. The CDR3, as DNA: TGTGCCAGTGGACAGAAACGCAACTTCTACGAGCAGTACTTC.

V is TRBV7-9 and J is TRBJ2-1; 8 bases map to TRBD2. This CDR3 comprises 15 residues. Per germline, CDR1 SEHNR and CDR2 FQNEAQ (reference sequence). J gave up 4 bases and V 10 bases, and 12 bases lay outside the gene matches. In DNA form, the CDR3 reads TGTGCCACCCCCCTGAGCGGGAGCCAATACAATGAGCAGTTCTTC. Amino acid sequence: CATPLSGSQYNEQFF.

The chain joins TRBV18 to TRBJ2-3, with unresolved D. The V and J ends lost 3 bases and 5 bases respectively, with 21 bases between them. Germline CDR1 KGHSH, CDR2 LQKENI. The CDR3 consists of 17 residues. The CDR3 nucleotides read TGTGCCAGCTCACCCCCCGAAGGTTGGTTGAGGAGAGATACGCAGTATTTT. Encoded protein: CASSPPEGWLRRDTQYF.